The clone carrying this T cell receptor beta chain was counted a few times. Its antigen is as yet unknown. The entry originates in a study of beta chain features in type 1 diabetes. Whole-study results and caveats: The study found moderately but significantly shorter TCRB CDR3s in all four CD4+ subsets of Type 1 diabetes patients.

The V end lost 1 base, the J end lost 1 base, and 7 bases lay between the germline ends. This CDR3 is built from 14 residues. The V gene's germline CDR1 is MDHEN and CDR2 SYDVKM. Averaging roughly 0.12 L, one heparinised blood draw came from each individual donor. Reverse transcription of all isolated RNA meant that expressed TCRB transcripts were sequenced. This table comes from immunoSEQ multiplex PCR, and its TCRdb copy is limited to in-frame clones, with some not included. The sample includes more than 250,000 clones, 15% of them seen just once. The V gene is TRBV28, the J gene TRBJ2-5; D gene ambiguous. This receptor was obtained from a man between 18 and 35 years old with type 1 diabetes. The sequencing sample was made of naive CD4+ T cells from blood. The CDR3 bases are TGTGCCAGCAGTTTATCGGTATCCCAAGAGACCCAGTACTTC. Its translation is CASSLSVSQETQYF.